The 6 T cell receptor beta chains reported below all come from one sample, sequenced in a study of cytomegalovirus exposure and HLA in healthy donors (TCRdb year 2017). Library preparation employed the immunoSEQ multiplex PCR assay. The multiplex PCR relied on a mix of 60 forward primers for TCR Vbeta segments and 13 reverse primers for TCR Jbeta segments. TCRdb stores this immuneACCESS table with in-frame sequences only. Part of the clones is absent; in the studies checked, under half of the shortfall reflects unresolved V genes, and no reason is known for the rest. Within this sample are 180,000 or so clones, with roughly a tenth of them counted one time only. The ten largest account for approximately 1.4% of the sample. The sample comprised PBMCs. Source of these receptors: a woman younger than 45 in good health and CMV-seropositive.

The chain recombines TRBV9 with TRBJ2-6, with D perhaps TRBD1 (5 bases). Germline-derived CDR1 and CDR2 are SGDLS and YYNGEE. Trimming removed 5 bases at V and 5 bases at J, with 11 bases between. This CDR3 contains 14 residues. The DNA of the CDR3 is TGTGCCAGCAGGGCAGGGTCTTGGGCCAACGTCCTGACTTTC. Residues: CASRAGSWANVLTF. Complete variable domain (other parts from reference TRBV9 and TRBJ2-6): DSGVTQTPKHLITATGQRVTLRCSPRSGDLSVYWYQQSLDQGLQFLIQYYNGEERAKGNILERFSAQQFPDLHSELNLSSLELGDSALYFCASRAGSWANVLTFGAGSRLTVL.

This clone was detected only a few times. This sequence joins TRBV6-5 and TRBJ2-3; D is unresolved. The V and J ends lost 6 bases and 5 bases respectively, with 12 bases between them. The CDR3 is 13 amino acids. Germline loops: CDR1 MNHEY, CDR2 SVGAGI. The CDR3 protein is CASSSIVVDTQYF. CDR3 in DNA: TGTGCCAGCAGCTCCATAGTCGTAGATACGCAGTATTTT.

This clone has a handful of counts. The chain employs TRBV27 and TRBJ1-1, with 7 bases identical to TRBD1. V dropped 2 bases and J dropped 5; count of bases not matched to a gene: 5. The germline V gene has CDR1 MNHEY and CDR2 SMNVEV (reference sequence). The CDR3 extends over 14 amino acids. The CDR3 sequence is CASSLGSGGTEAFF. The CDR3 DNA follows: TGTGCCAGCAGTTTAGGGTCAGGGGGGACTGAAGCTTTCTTT.

The rearrangement links TRBV6-6 to TRBJ2-1; possibly TRBD1 for D (5 bases). The CDR3 is 15 amino acids. Germline V gene lookup returns CDR1 MNHNY and CDR2 SVGAGI (reference sequence). V was cut by 4 bases and J by 0 bases, with 10 bases left in between. The CDR3 region is CASSSQGSSYNEQFF. The CDR3 DNA reads TGTGCCAGCAGTTCCCAGGGTAGCTCCTACAATGAGCAGTTCTTC.

The V call is TRBV7-8, the J call TRBJ1-1; D call uncertain. The CDR3 runs 13 residues. V lost 5 bases and J 3 bases, leaving 10 bases between the germline ends. The germline V gene has CDR1 SGHVS and CDR2 FQNEAQ. For the CDR3, the DNA is TGTGCCAGCAGCAAGGGAGGGTACACTGAAGCTTTCTTT. Encoded protein: CASSKGGYTEAFF.

The CDR3 here is CASSLGKGAMNTEAFF. DNA of the CDR3: TGCGCCAGCAGCTTAGGGAAGGGGGCCATGAACACTGAAGCTTTCTTT. The chain combines TRBV5-1 with TRBJ1-1, with 7 nucleotides matching TRBD1. The CDR3 consists of 16 residues. Germline V gene lookup returns CDR1 SGHRS and CDR2 YFSETQ. The V and J ends lost 2 bases and 0 bases, in that order; junction bases with no gene match: 7. Supplemented by reference TRBV5-1 and TRBJ1-1, the full variable domain reads KAGVTQTPRYLIKTRGQQVTLSCSPISGHRSVSWYQQTPGQGLQFLFEYFSETQRNKGNFPGRFSGRQFSNSRSEMNVSTLELGDSALYLCASSLGKGAMNTEAFFGQGTRLTVV.